These T cell receptor beta chains were read from a single sample in a study of shared clonotypes between healthy human individuals. Sequenced by immunoSEQ multiplex PCR; TCRdb stores in-frame clones only, minus some. The profile shows about 600,000 clones, approximately 97% of them singletons. The sample was naive CD4+ T cells sorted from blood. All receptors come from a woman aged 25 to 39 in good health. The CDR3 runs from the conserved cysteine through the conserved F or W. The order of the fields is V gene, clone size, J gene, D gene, CDR3 DNA, CDR3 protein. D genes are given only for firm matches. Clone size is shown for a subset of rows, as once, few, many or a class of expanded clone.

V gene: TRBV28; clone size: NA; J gene: TRBJ2-5; D gene: NA; CDR3 DNA: TGTGCCAGCAGGGACAGCCCCCGGGAGACCCAGTACTTC; CDR3 protein: CASRDSPRETQYF
V gene: TRBV11-2; clone size: NA; J gene: TRBJ2-4; D gene: NA; CDR3 DNA: TGTGCCAGCAGCTTAGTAGGGGAATCATACTTC; CDR3 protein: CASSLVGESYF
V gene: TRBV13; clone size: NA; J gene: TRBJ2-3; D gene: TRBD1; CDR3 DNA: TGTGCCAGCAGCTTAGGACAGGGGAGTTCAGATACGCAGTATTTT; CDR3 protein: CASSLGQGSSDTQYF
V gene: TRBV11-3; clone size: NA; J gene: TRBJ1-3; D gene: NA; CDR3 DNA: TGTGCCAGCAGCTCCCAGGGTGGAAACACCATATATTTT; CDR3 protein: CASSSQGGNTIYF
V gene: TRBV30; clone size: NA; J gene: TRBJ1-5; D gene: NA; CDR3 DNA: TGTGCCTGGAGTGGGACAACCAGTCGCAATCAGCCCCAGCATTTT; CDR3 protein: CAWSGTTSRNQPQHF
V gene: TRBV18; clone size: NA; J gene: TRBJ2-5; D gene: NA; CDR3 DNA: TGTGCCAGCTCACAAAGACAAGAAGAGACCCAGTACTTC; CDR3 protein: CASSQRQEETQYF
V gene: TRBV6-1; clone size: NA; J gene: TRBJ2-2; D gene: NA; CDR3 DNA: TGTGCCAGCAGTGGGCAATGGGACTACACCGGGGAGCTGTTTTTT; CDR3 protein: CASSGQWDYTGELFF
V gene: TRBV6-6; clone size: NA; J gene: TRBJ2-7; D gene: TRBD1; CDR3 DNA: TGTGCCAGCAGCAAACAGGGGATCTACGAGCAGTACTTC; CDR3 protein: CASSKQGIYEQYF
V gene: TRBV2; clone size: NA; J gene: TRBJ2-1; D gene: TRBD2; CDR3 DNA: TGTGCCAGCAGGGCGACTAGCGTGACGGGCGGTGAGCAGTTCTTC; CDR3 protein: CASRATSVTGGEQFF
V gene: TRBV5-4; clone size: once; J gene: TRBJ1-2; D gene: TRBD1; CDR3 DNA: TGTGCCAGCAGCTCACCTCCCGGGACAGGGTATGGCTACACCTTC; CDR3 protein: CASSSPPGTGYGYTF
V gene: TRBV28; clone size: NA; J gene: TRBJ2-7; D gene: TRBD2; CDR3 DNA: TGTGCCAGCAGTTTACCTCCCCCGGGGGGGCACAGCTCCTACGAGCAGTACTTC; CDR3 protein: CASSLPPPGGHSSYEQYF
V gene: TRBV5-1; clone size: NA; J gene: TRBJ2-2; D gene: TRBD2; CDR3 DNA: TGCGCCAGCAGCATCGGACTAGCGGGAGTAGGCGGGGAGCTGTTTTTT; CDR3 protein: CASSIGLAGVGGELFF
V gene: TRBV19; clone size: NA; J gene: TRBJ1-2; D gene: NA; CDR3 DNA: TGTGCCAGTATTGGTAACTATGGCTACACCTTC; CDR3 protein: CASIGNYGYTF
V gene: TRBV18; clone size: NA; J gene: TRBJ1-1; D gene: TRBD1; CDR3 DNA: TGTGCCAGCTCACCCGGACAGGGGGCCACTGAAGCTTTCTTT; CDR3 protein: CASSPGQGATEAFF
V gene: TRBV2; clone size: NA; J gene: TRBJ2-6; D gene: NA; CDR3 DNA: TGTGCCAGCAGTTACAGAACTGGGGCCAACGTCCTGACTTTC; CDR3 protein: CASSYRTGANVLTF
V gene: TRBV30; clone size: NA; J gene: TRBJ1-4; D gene: NA; CDR3 DNA: TGTGCCTGGAGTGGTACGTTATTTGAAAAACTGTTTTTT; CDR3 protein: CAWSGTLFEKLFF
V gene: TRBV10-3; clone size: NA; J gene: TRBJ2-5; D gene: TRBD2; CDR3 DNA: TGTGCCATCAGTGAATCACTAGCGGGAGGGCCGGGAGAGACCCAGTACTTC; CDR3 protein: CAISESLAGGPGETQYF